These T cell receptor beta chains were read from a single sample in a study of patients and donors after allogeneic stem cell transplantation. One entry per CDR3 protein results from TCRdb running MiXCR on the RT-PCR reads. The sample includes approximately 150,000 distinct CDR3 sequences, approximately 30% of them seen just once. Sequenced input: blood, either unsorted or a sorted T cell fraction (not recorded which). The receptor source for this set is a human donor who was either an allogeneic HSCT recipient or a stem cell or donor lymphocyte infusion donor (not recorded which). It is not recorded whose cells these are; they may come from a transplant donor. Each CDR3 is given with its conserved first and last residue. The D gene is left open where the match is weak. Some rows have no size entry. The others give once, few or many, or a class for an expanded clone.

DNA: TGTGCCAGCGGGTTAGAGGTTCCGCCCCAGCATTTT; CDR3: CASGLEVPPQHF; D: .; J: TRBJ1-5; V: TRBV28; size: .
DNA: TGTGCCACTACCAGGGACACTGAAGCTTTCTTT; CDR3: CATTRDTEAFF; D: .; J: TRBJ1-1; V: TRBV10-3; size: .
DNA: TGTGCCAGCTCACCGGACAGGGGAATTACTGAAGCTTTCTTT; CDR3: CASSPDRGITEAFF; D: TRBD1; J: TRBJ1-1; V: TRBV18; size: few
DNA: TGTGCCAGCAGCCCCCAGGGGGTCGGAGGCTACACCTTC; CDR3: CASSPQGVGGYTF; D: TRBD1; J: TRBJ1-2; V: TRBV6-5; size: .
DNA: TGTGCCAGCACCACTATGAGGGGTCAGCCCCAGCATTTT; CDR3: CASTTMRGQPQHF; D: .; J: TRBJ1-5; V: TRBV12-3/TRBV12-4; size: few
DNA: TGCGCCAGCAGCACTACAGGGCCCTACGAGCAGTACTTC; CDR3: CASSTTGPYEQYF; D: .; J: TRBJ2-7; V: TRBV5-1; size: .
DNA: TGTGCCAGCAGCCATCCTGGACCGTCCGGAACCTATAATTCACCCCTCCACTTT; CDR3: CASSHPGPSGTYNSPLHF; D: .; J: TRBJ1-6; V: TRBV4-2; size: .
DNA: TGTGCCAGCAGCCAAAGACGCAGTCTCGGACCCCAGTACTTC; CDR3: CASSQRRSLGPQYF; D: .; J: TRBJ2-5; V: TRBV11-1; size: few
DNA: TGTGCCAGCAGCCAAGACATTGTTACCGGGAGGGCCAACATCCAAGAGACCCAGTACTTC; CDR3: CASSQDIVTGRANIQETQYF; D: TRBD2; J: TRBJ2-5; V: TRBV4-2; size: .
DNA: TGTGCCACCAGTGATTTACGGACTAGCGGGAGGAATGAGCAGTTCTTC; CDR3: CATSDLRTSGRNEQFF; D: TRBD2; J: TRBJ2-1; V: TRBV24-1; size: .
DNA: TGTGCCAGCAGCATCCTCACCAGGGAGACCCAGTACTTC; CDR3: CASSILTRETQYF; D: .; J: TRBJ2-5; V: TRBV7-9; size: .
DNA: TGTGCCAGCAGCGGACCCGACAGGGGCACTGAAGCTTTCTTT; CDR3: CASSGPDRGTEAFF; D: TRBD1; J: TRBJ1-1; V: TRBV9; size: .
DNA: TGTGCCAGCAGTCCTGAGGGGGAGACCCAGTACTTC; CDR3: CASSPEGETQYF; D: .; J: TRBJ2-5; V: TRBV12-3/TRBV12-4; size: few
DNA: TGCAGCCCGCTCGGGGGGGTGAACACTGAAGCTTTCTTT; CDR3: CSPLGGVNTEAFF; D: .; J: TRBJ1-1; V: TRBV20-1; size: few
DNA: TGTGCCAGCAGTCGAGCGGGAGGGCCAGATACGCAGTATTTT; CDR3: CASSRAGGPDTQYF; D: TRBD2; J: TRBJ2-3; V: TRBV12-3/TRBV12-4; size: .
DNA: TGTGCCAGCAGTTTCCCGGGACAGGCAGAGACCCAGTACTTC; CDR3: CASSFPGQAETQYF; D: TRBD1; J: TRBJ2-5; V: TRBV6-5; size: .
DNA: TGTGCTAGCAGCAGCGGGAGTAAAAACAATGAGCAGTTCTTC; CDR3: CASSSGSKNNEQFF; D: TRBD2; J: TRBJ2-1; V: TRBV7-7; size: few
DNA: TGCAGTGCTACTGGACTAGCTTTGGATGAGCAGTTCTTC; CDR3: CSATGLALDEQFF; D: TRBD2; J: TRBJ2-1; V: TRBV20-1; size: .
DNA: TGTGCCAGCAGCTTACGAGCGGGCGGTACCAGCGGGGAGCTGTTTTTT; CDR3: CASSLRAGGTSGELFF; D: .; J: TRBJ2-2; V: TRBV11-3; size: few
DNA: TGTGCCAGCAGTCTCCAGAGGGAGACCCAGTACTTC; CDR3: CASSLQRETQYF; D: .; J: TRBJ2-5; V: TRBV12-3/TRBV12-4; size: few
DNA: TGTGCCAGCAGTTACACGCCGCTAGCGGGAGGGCACAATGAGCAGTTCTTC; CDR3: CASSYTPLAGGHNEQFF; D: TRBD2; J: TRBJ2-1; V: TRBV6-5; size: few
DNA: TGTGCCAGCAGCTTAGTACCCAGTCTTGAAGCTTTCTTT; CDR3: CASSLVPSLEAFF; D: .; J: TRBJ1-1; V: TRBV7-9; size: few
DNA: TGTGCCAGCAGTTGGCTGGCGGGAAGCTCCTACGAGCAGTACTTC; CDR3: CASSWLAGSSYEQYF; D: .; J: TRBJ2-7; V: TRBV12-3/TRBV12-4; size: once
DNA: TGTGCCAGCAGTTTGTCGGCCGCCCAAGGTTTCGGGGCCCAGTACTTC; CDR3: CASSLSAAQGFGAQYF; D: .; J: TRBJ2-5; V: TRBV12-3/TRBV12-4; size: few
DNA: TGTGCCAGCAGCCCTCAGACACCGAGCTCTGGAAACACCATATATTTT; CDR3: CASSPQTPSSGNTIYF; D: .; J: TRBJ1-3; V: TRBV12-3/TRBV12-4; size: many
DNA: TGTGCCAGCAGCTACTACAGGGATGACGGCTACACCTTC; CDR3: CASSYYRDDGYTF; D: .; J: TRBJ1-2; V: TRBV27; size: .
DNA: TGTGCCAGCAGCCTAGGGAATAGCGGTTACACAGATACGCAGTATTTT; CDR3: CASSLGNSGYTDTQYF; D: .; J: TRBJ2-3; V: TRBV7-2; size: once
DNA: TGTGCCACCAGTGATTCCTATCAGCCCCAGCATTTT; CDR3: CATSDSYQPQHF; D: .; J: TRBJ1-5; V: TRBV24-1; size: few
DNA: TGTGCCAGCAGCTCCGGGTTAGGGGCAGGGTTGAACACCATATATTTT; CDR3: CASSSGLGAGLNTIYF; D: .; J: TRBJ1-3; V: TRBV7-6; size: .
DNA: TGTGCCAGCGCTTTAGGTGCCGGGACAGCTAATTCACCCCTCCACTTT; CDR3: CASALGAGTANSPLHF; D: TRBD1; J: TRBJ1-6; V: TRBV7-9; size: .
DNA: TGTGCCAGCTCACCAAGGACTAGCGGCTCCAATGAGCAGTTCTTC; CDR3: CASSPRTSGSNEQFF; D: TRBD2; J: TRBJ2-1; V: TRBV18; size: few
DNA: TGTGCCAGCAGCTTAGGACTAGCGGGGCACAATGAGCAGTTCTTC; CDR3: CASSLGLAGHNEQFF; D: TRBD2; J: TRBJ2-1; V: TRBV7-2; size: .
DNA: TGCAGCGTTGGGACTAGCGGGAGTGAGGTAGGCAATGAGCAGTTCTTC; CDR3: CSVGTSGSEVGNEQFF; D: TRBD2; J: TRBJ2-1; V: TRBV29-1; size: .
DNA: TGCGCCAGCAGTGACGTAGCGGGAGGGTACAATGAGCAGTTCTTC; CDR3: CASSDVAGGYNEQFF; D: TRBD2; J: TRBJ2-1; V: TRBV10-2; size: .
DNA: TGTGCCAGCAGCGTAGATGCCGGGACAAGGAATTCACCCCTCCACTTT; CDR3: CASSVDAGTRNSPLHF; D: .; J: TRBJ1-6; V: TRBV9; size: few
DNA: TGTGCCAGCAGCCACGACAGAGCGACGGGCTACACCTTC; CDR3: CASSHDRATGYTF; D: .; J: TRBJ1-2; V: TRBV6-2/TRBV6-3; size: many
DNA: TGTGCTAGCAGCTTAGCGCTGGCAGTCCAAGAGACCCAGTACTTC; CDR3: CASSLALAVQETQYF; D: .; J: TRBJ2-5; V: TRBV7-7; size: .
DNA: TGTGCCAGCAGTCCGACAGGTATCGAGCAGTACTTC; CDR3: CASSPTGIEQYF; D: .; J: TRBJ2-7; V: TRBV5-5; size: .
DNA: TGTGCGGGGTCTAGGACCGGGGAGCTGTTTTTT; CDR3: CAGSRTGELFF; D: .; J: TRBJ2-2; V: TRBV6-1; size: few
DNA: TGTGCCAGCAGCCCACCACGGGACAGGTCTCTCACAGATACGCAGTATTTT; CDR3: CASSPPRDRSLTDTQYF; D: TRBD1; J: TRBJ2-3; V: TRBV7-2; size: few
DNA: TGTGCCAGCAGAAATGAAGTGGGGGACAGGGTTGGAAACATTCAGTACTTC; CDR3: CASRNEVGDRVGNIQYF; D: TRBD1; J: TRBJ2-4; V: TRBV28; size: .
DNA: TGTGCCAGCAGCCAAGGAGGCTGGGGGGTCGAGCAGTACTTC; CDR3: CASSQGGWGVEQYF; D: .; J: TRBJ2-7; V: TRBV14; size: few